Below, 3 T cell receptor beta chains from the same sample are listed, as sequenced in a study of shared clonotypes between healthy human individuals. Sequencing used immunoSEQ multiplex PCR; TCRdb keeps in-frame clones, though not all of them. The sample records a few million clones, over 85% being singletons. The sequenced sample consisted of naive CD4+ T cells from PBMCs. Subset here: CD45RA+ positively selected. The receptors were gathered from a man younger than 35 in good health. Some clones in this sample may be carry-over from other donors' samples.

CDR3 coding DNA: TGCGCCAGCAGCTTGGGGGATCACTCTGGGGCCAACGTCCTGACTTTC. Residues: CASSLGDHSGANVLTF. The chain recombines TRBV5-1 with TRBJ2-6; D gene ambiguous. The ends were cut back, 0 bases at V and 0 bases at J, with 7 bases in the middle. The germline gives CDR1 SGHRS, CDR2 YFSETQ. CDR3 length: 16 residues.

V and J are TRBV4-2 and TRBJ2-3; 10 positions agree with TRBD2. Germline CDR1 reads LGHNA; CDR2 reads YNFKEQ. The CDR3 runs 17 residues. Germline trimming cut 0 bases from V and 5 bases from J; bases unmatched to any gene: 8. DNA of the CDR3: TGTGCCAGCAGCCAAGAAGGCCCTAGCGGGAGTGGAGATACGCAGTATTTT. Protein sequence: CASSQEGPSGSGDTQYF.

The V gene is TRBV6-5, the J gene TRBJ1-2; 9 bases line up with TRBD1. The CDR3 sequence is 14 residues long. V lost 6 bases and J lost 7; bases outside the gene matches: 9. Per the germline V gene, CDR1 is MNHEY and CDR2 is SVGAGI. The CDR3 nucleotides are TGTGCCAGCAGGAGGGACAGGGAGGGGGCTGGCTACACCTTC. This sequence encodes CASRRDREGAGYTF.